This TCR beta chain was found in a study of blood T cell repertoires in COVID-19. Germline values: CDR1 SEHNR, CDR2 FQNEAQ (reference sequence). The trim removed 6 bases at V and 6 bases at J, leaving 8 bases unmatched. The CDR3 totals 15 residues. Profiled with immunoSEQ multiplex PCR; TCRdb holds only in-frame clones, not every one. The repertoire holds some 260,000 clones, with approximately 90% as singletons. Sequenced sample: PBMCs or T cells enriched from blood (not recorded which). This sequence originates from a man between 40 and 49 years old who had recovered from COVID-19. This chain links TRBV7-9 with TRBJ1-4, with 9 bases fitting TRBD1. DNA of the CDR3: TGTGCCAGCAGTTTCACAGGGGGCTGGGATGAAAAACTGTTTTTT. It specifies CASSFTGGWDEKLFF. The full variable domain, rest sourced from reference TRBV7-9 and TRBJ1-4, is DTGVSQNPRHKITKRGQNVTFRCDPISEHNRLYWYRQTLGQGPEFLTYFQNEAQLEKSRLLSDRFSAERPKGSFSTLEIQRTEQGDSAMYLCASSFTGGWDEKLFFGSGTQLSVL.